The next 4 T cell receptor beta chains were all read from a single sample in a study of shared clonotypes between healthy human individuals. The table came from immunoSEQ multiplex PCR; TCRdb's copy has only in-frame clones and leaves some out. The sample has a few hundred thousand clones, 70% to 80% seen once. The material sequenced was PBMCs. The receptors were sampled from a woman in her forties in good health. Some clones in this sample may be carry-over from other donors' samples.

In this sample, this clone turned up many times. Other nucleotide sequences from this sample produce the same CDR3. The genes are TRBV15 and TRBJ2-7; TRBD2 agrees at 7 bases. Germline V CDR1 and CDR2: LNHNV, YYDKDF (reference sequence). This CDR3 has 15 amino acids. The V segment lost 5 bases and the J segment 2 bases; nucleotides outside the gene matches: 9. The CDR3 DNA reads as TGTGCCACCAGCGCGGCCATGGCGGGGGCCTACGAGCAGTACTTC. Encoded protein: CATSAAMAGAYEQYF. The full variable domain, completed using reference TRBV15 and TRBJ2-7, is DAMVIQNPRYQVTQFGKPVTLSCSQTLNHNVMYWYQQKSSQAPKLLFHYYDKDFNNEADTPDNFQSRRPNTSFCFLDIRSPGLGDTAMYLCATSAAMAGAYEQYFGPGTRLTVT.

This clone was detected many times. The chain joins TRBV9 to TRBJ2-5; 12 nucleotides agree with TRBD1. The closer fit of TRBJ2-7 to the DNA end suggests the J call may be wrong. The V gene's germline CDR1 is SGDLS and CDR2 YYNGEE. CDR3 length equals 15 residues. The CDR3 here is CASSPGTGGRYEQYF. For the CDR3, the DNA is TGTGCCAGCAGCCCTGGGACAGGGGGCCGCTACGAGCAGTACTTC.

This clone was picked up one time. The chain uses TRBV7-2 and TRBJ2-7; D gene uncertain. The germline V gene encodes CDR1 SGHTA and CDR2 FQGNSA. This CDR3 is built from 14 residues. V lost 4 bases and J lost 3, with 13 bases in between. CDR3 coding DNA: TGTGCCAGCAGCTCACAAATCGACGGCTACGAGCAGTACTTC. The encoded protein is CASSSQIDGYEQYF.

The chain uses TRBV6-6 and TRBJ2-2; D is uncertain. V lost 7 bases to trimming and J lost 0 bases, with 9 bases between them. There are 14 residues in the CDR3. The germline V gene has CDR1 MNHNY and CDR2 SVGAGI (reference sequence). The CDR3 region is CASTEFANTGELFF. CDR3 DNA: TGTGCCAGCACCGAGTTCGCGAACACCGGGGAGCTGTTTTTT.